This TCR beta chain was sequenced for a study of T cell repertoires in cytomegalovirus infection. Study details: CMV infection plus the matching HLA type was flagged by public TCR beta signatures. The study's findings and limits: Dominating the ex vivo response were TCR beta clonotypes that were CMV-specific and HLA-C-restricted.

One entry per CDR3 protein results from TCRdb running MiXCR on the reads. The sample shows about 320,000 distinct CDR3 sequences, 9% to 9.5% of them seen only once. CDR1 and CDR2 from the germline V gene are LNHNV and YYDKDF (reference sequence). The length of the CDR3 is 15 residues. V lost 1 base, J lost 4 bases, and 13 bases lay in between. The table lists this clonotype with a few counts. Its matching antigen is unknown. This clonotype originated in a human donor in good health (CMV status not recorded). Some clones in this sample may be carry-over from other donors' samples. Material: PBMCs. The V gene is TRBV15, the J gene TRBJ1-1; no definite D call. DNA of the CDR3: TGTGCCACCAGCAGAGTTCTGGGTCGGGGCACTGAAGCTTTCTTT. It codes for CATSRVLGRGTEAFF.